Listed below are T cell receptor beta chains from one sample, sequenced in a study of CD8+ T cells in alopecia areata. TCRdb's copy holds only in-frame clones and misses some; the assay was immunoSEQ multiplex PCR. The profile shows under 350,000 clones, roughly 60% of them singletons. The specimen was CD4+ T cells sorted from blood, collected at week 24, from a patient treated with tofacitinib. These receptors were taken from a human donor with alopecia areata. The CDR3 runs from the conserved cysteine through the conserved F or W. Fields, in order: V gene, CDR3 length, J gene, D gene, clone size, CDR3 protein, CDR3 DNA. A D gene is named only where the DNA matches it firmly. Clone size, where shown, is once, few, many, or a class for clones that have expanded.

V gene: TRBV7-9
CDR3 length: 15
J gene: TRBJ1-2
D gene: .
clone size: .
CDR3 protein: CASSLIRSANYGYTF
CDR3 DNA: TGTGCCAGCAGCTTGATCAGGAGTGCAAACTATGGCTACACCTTC

V gene: TRBV6-6
CDR3 length: 15
J gene: TRBJ2-6
D gene: .
clone size: .
CDR3 protein: CASCRADSGANVLTF
CDR3 DNA: TGTGCCAGCTGTCGGGCAGACTCTGGGGCCAACGTCCTGACTTTC

V gene: TRBV28
CDR3 length: 17
J gene: TRBJ2-1
D gene: TRBD1
clone size: .
CDR3 protein: CASSQRSGRDRGHEQFF
CDR3 DNA: TGTGCCAGCAGTCAACGCTCCGGCCGGGACAGGGGGCATGAGCAGTTCTTC

V gene: TRBV2
CDR3 length: 13
J gene: TRBJ2-2
D gene: .
clone size: once
CDR3 protein: CASSIQGNVELFF
CDR3 DNA: TGTGCCAGCAGCATACAGGGTAACGTGGAGCTGTTTTTT

V gene: TRBV6-1
CDR3 length: 13
J gene: TRBJ2-5
D gene: .
clone size: .
CDR3 protein: CASTRDGLETQYF
CDR3 DNA: TGTGCCAGCACCAGGGACGGATTAGAGACCCAGTACTTC

V gene: TRBV9
CDR3 length: 14
J gene: TRBJ2-3
D gene: .
clone size: once
CDR3 protein: CASNTGLGTDTQYF
CDR3 DNA: TGTGCCAGCAATACAGGGCTAGGCACAGATACGCAGTATTTT

V gene: TRBV7-8
CDR3 length: 14
J gene: TRBJ2-7
D gene: .
clone size: .
CDR3 protein: CASSISTESYEQYF
CDR3 DNA: TGTGCCAGCAGCATTAGCACAGAATCCTACGAGCAGTACTTC

V gene: TRBV4-1
CDR3 length: 16
J gene: TRBJ2-3
D gene: TRBD2
clone size: .
CDR3 protein: CASSQPAGGGTDTQYF
CDR3 DNA: TGCGCCAGCAGCCAGCCAGCGGGGGGCGGCACAGATACGCAGTATTTT

V gene: TRBV5-4
CDR3 length: 14
J gene: TRBJ2-1
D gene: .
clone size: few
CDR3 protein: CASSLRGSDNEQFF
CDR3 DNA: TGTGCCAGCAGCTTGAGGGGGTCCGACAATGAGCAGTTCTTC

V gene: TRBV10-3
CDR3 length: 15
J gene: TRBJ2-3
D gene: .
clone size: .
CDR3 protein: CAIRPGDSRTDTQYF
CDR3 DNA: TGTGCCATCAGGCCGGGGGACTCGCGCACAGATACGCAGTATTTT

V gene: TRBV27
CDR3 length: 16
J gene: TRBJ2-4
D gene: TRBD2
clone size: .
CDR3 protein: CASSGRAGEAKNIQYF
CDR3 DNA: TGTGCCAGCAGTGGGCGAGCGGGGGAAGCCAAAAACATTCAGTACTTC

V gene: TRBV30
CDR3 length: 14
J gene: TRBJ2-7
D gene: .
clone size: .
CDR3 protein: CAWSGGETRYEQYF
CDR3 DNA: TGTGCCTGGAGTGGCGGTGAGACCCGATACGAGCAGTACTTC

V gene: TRBV4-2
CDR3 length: 14
J gene: TRBJ2-1
D gene: .
clone size: .
CDR3 protein: CASSPEGDYNEQFF
CDR3 DNA: TGTGCCAGCAGCCCGGAGGGAGACTACAATGAGCAGTTCTTC

V gene: TRBV30
CDR3 length: 14
J gene: TRBJ1-1
D gene: .
clone size: .
CDR3 protein: CAWSGGLRNTEAFF
CDR3 DNA: TGTGCCTGGAGCGGGGGCCTTCGGAACACTGAAGCTTTCTTT

V gene: TRBV12-5
CDR3 length: 17
J gene: TRBJ1-5
D gene: .
clone size: .
CDR3 protein: CASGYTTLLVLNQPQHF
CDR3 DNA: TGTGCTAGTGGCTACACAACGCTCCTGGTCCTTAATCAGCCCCAGCATTTT

V gene: TRBV6-7
CDR3 length: 14
J gene: TRBJ2-1
D gene: .
clone size: .
CDR3 protein: CASREGARHNEQFF
CDR3 DNA: TGTGCCAGCAGGGAGGGGGCGAGGCACAATGAGCAGTTCTTC

V gene: TRBV6-4
CDR3 length: 17
J gene: TRBJ2-1
D gene: .
clone size: .
CDR3 protein: CASSEYSRTSLYNEQFF
CDR3 DNA: TGTGCCAGCAGTGAGTATTCCAGGACTTCGTTGTACAATGAGCAGTTCTTC

V gene: TRBV7-9
CDR3 length: 17
J gene: TRBJ1-6
D gene: .
clone size: once
CDR3 protein: CASSLIQGVENNSPLHF
CDR3 DNA: TGTGCCAGCAGCCTAATACAGGGAGTGGAGAATAATTCACCCCTCCACTTT

V gene: TRBV5-4
CDR3 length: 14
J gene: TRBJ2-1
D gene: TRBD2
clone size: .
CDR3 protein: CASKLAGGNNEQFF
CDR3 DNA: TGTGCCAGCAAACTAGCGGGGGGGAACAATGAGCAGTTCTTC

V gene: TRBV2
CDR3 length: 13
J gene: TRBJ2-7
D gene: TRBD2
clone size: few
CDR3 protein: CASSEAFSGRQYF
CDR3 DNA: TGTGCCAGCAGTGAAGCCTTTAGCGGGAGGCAGTACTTC

V gene: TRBV29-1
CDR3 length: 13
J gene: TRBJ2-2
D gene: .
clone size: .
CDR3 protein: CSVSQRNTGELFF
CDR3 DNA: TGCAGCGTTTCTCAAAGGAACACCGGGGAGCTGTTTTTT

V gene: TRBV30
CDR3 length: 13
J gene: TRBJ2-1
D gene: .
clone size: .
CDR3 protein: CAWSGKLGNEQFF
CDR3 DNA: TGTGCCTGGAGTGGTAAGCTAGGGAATGAGCAGTTCTTC

V gene: TRBV4-2
CDR3 length: 16
J gene: TRBJ2-6
D gene: .
clone size: .
CDR3 protein: CASSQATGTGANVLTF
CDR3 DNA: TGTGCCAGCAGCCAGGCCACAGGGACCGGGGCCAACGTCCTGACTTTC

V gene: TRBV11-2
CDR3 length: 16
J gene: TRBJ1-2
D gene: .
clone size: .
CDR3 protein: CASSLGASVANYGYTF
CDR3 DNA: TGTGCCAGCAGCTTAGGCGCGTCAGTCGCTAACTATGGCTACACCTTC

V gene: TRBV6-5
CDR3 length: 14
J gene: TRBJ2-7
D gene: TRBD1
clone size: .
CDR3 protein: CASSVRDRPYEQYF
CDR3 DNA: TGTGCCAGCAGTGTCCGGGACAGGCCCTACGAGCAGTACTTC

V gene: TRBV28
CDR3 length: 14
J gene: TRBJ1-5
D gene: .
clone size: few
CDR3 protein: CASTPPRGNQPQHF
CDR3 DNA: TGTGCCAGCACCCCTCCCAGGGGCAATCAGCCCCAGCATTTT

V gene: TRBV4-1
CDR3 length: 13
J gene: TRBJ1-3
D gene: .
clone size: .
CDR3 protein: CASRGSSGNTIYF
CDR3 DNA: TGCGCCAGCAGGGGTTCCTCTGGAAACACCATATATTTT

V gene: TRBV7-3
CDR3 length: 13
J gene: TRBJ1-6
D gene: .
clone size: .
CDR3 protein: CASSRTENSPLHF
CDR3 DNA: TGTGCCAGCAGCCGGACAGAGAATTCACCCCTCCACTTT

V gene: TRBV28
CDR3 length: 12
J gene: TRBJ2-7
D gene: .
clone size: .
CDR3 protein: CASVEKNYEQYF
CDR3 DNA: TGTGCCAGCGTAGAGAAAAACTACGAGCAGTACTTC

V gene: TRBV7-9
CDR3 length: 13
J gene: TRBJ2-5
D gene: .
clone size: .
CDR3 protein: CASSLSLGETQYF
CDR3 DNA: TGTGCCAGCAGCTTATCGCTGGGGGAGACCCAGTACTTC

V gene: TRBV30
CDR3 length: 15
J gene: TRBJ2-2
D gene: .
clone size: .
CDR3 protein: CAWTNSRANTGELFF
CDR3 DNA: TGTGCCTGGACGAATAGCAGGGCAAACACCGGGGAGCTGTTTTTT

V gene: TRBV7-3
CDR3 length: 15
J gene: TRBJ2-1
D gene: TRBD1
clone size: .
CDR3 protein: CASSYQGASYNEQFF
CDR3 DNA: TGTGCCAGCAGCTATCAGGGGGCTTCCTACAATGAGCAGTTCTTC

V gene: TRBV30
CDR3 length: 14
J gene: TRBJ1-5
D gene: TRBD1
clone size: .
CDR3 protein: CAWSQDRADQPQHF
CDR3 DNA: TGTGCCTGGAGTCAGGACAGGGCGGACCAGCCCCAGCATTTT

V gene: TRBV20-1
CDR3 length: 11
J gene: TRBJ2-5
D gene: .
clone size: .
CDR3 protein: CSADRQETQYF
CDR3 DNA: TGCAGCGCGGACAGACAAGAGACCCAGTACTTC

V gene: TRBV11-1
CDR3 length: 19
J gene: TRBJ1-1
D gene: TRBD1
clone size: .
CDR3 protein: CASSFRGQGVIGLNTEAFF
CDR3 DNA: TGTGCCAGCAGCTTCAGGGGACAGGGGGTGATTGGTCTGAACACTGAAGCTTTCTTT

V gene: TRBV11-3
CDR3 length: 14
J gene: TRBJ2-7
D gene: .
clone size: .
CDR3 protein: CASSYYPGAAEQYF
CDR3 DNA: TGTGCCAGCAGCTATTACCCCGGAGCGGCGGAGCAGTACTTC

V gene: TRBV28
CDR3 length: 16
J gene: TRBJ1-6
D gene: .
clone size: .
CDR3 protein: CASSPPGGGRNSPLHF
CDR3 DNA: TGTGCCAGCAGTCCCCCTGGAGGGGGGAGGAATTCACCCCTCCACTTT

V gene: TRBV29-1
CDR3 length: 12
J gene: TRBJ1-2
D gene: .
clone size: .
CDR3 protein: CSIAAGAEGYTF
CDR3 DNA: TGCAGCATAGCCGCAGGGGCTGAAGGCTACACCTTC

V gene: TRBV28
CDR3 length: 15
J gene: TRBJ2-3
D gene: .
clone size: few
CDR3 protein: CASSSPGLAKDTQYF
CDR3 DNA: TGTGCCAGCAGTTCCCCGGGACTGGCGAAAGATACGCAGTATTTT

V gene: TRBV30
CDR3 length: 12
J gene: TRBJ1-1
D gene: .
clone size: few
CDR3 protein: CAWSIPNTEAFF
CDR3 DNA: TGTGCCTGGAGCATCCCGAACACTGAAGCTTTCTTT

V gene: TRBV5-1
CDR3 length: 15
J gene: TRBJ1-4
D gene: .
clone size: .
CDR3 protein: CASSFTTAPGEKLFF
CDR3 DNA: TGCGCCAGCAGCTTTACTACAGCCCCGGGGGAAAAACTGTTTTTT

V gene: TRBV30
CDR3 length: 15
J gene: TRBJ1-6
D gene: TRBD1
clone size: .
CDR3 protein: CASSGQGVFDSPLHF
CDR3 DNA: TGTGCCTCCTCGGGACAGGGAGTGTTTGATTCACCCCTCCACTTT

V gene: TRBV4-2
CDR3 length: 15
J gene: TRBJ2-1
D gene: .
clone size: many
CDR3 protein: CASRSEGGSYNEQFF
CDR3 DNA: TGTGCCAGCAGGTCCGAAGGGGGTTCCTACAATGAGCAGTTCTTC

V gene: TRBV5-1
CDR3 length: 13
J gene: TRBJ2-2
D gene: .
clone size: few
CDR3 protein: CASRSGNTGELFF
CDR3 DNA: TGCGCCAGCAGGAGTGGGAACACCGGGGAGCTGTTTTTT

V gene: TRBV6-5
CDR3 length: 15
J gene: TRBJ2-2
D gene: .
clone size: .
CDR3 protein: CASSRQPSNTGELFF
CDR3 DNA: TGTGCCAGCAGCCGACAGCCCTCGAACACCGGGGAGCTGTTTTTT

V gene: TRBV29-1
CDR3 length: 12
J gene: TRBJ2-5
D gene: TRBD2
clone size: few
CDR3 protein: CSVDSGGETQYF
CDR3 DNA: TGCAGCGTCGATAGCGGGGGAGAGACCCAGTACTTC